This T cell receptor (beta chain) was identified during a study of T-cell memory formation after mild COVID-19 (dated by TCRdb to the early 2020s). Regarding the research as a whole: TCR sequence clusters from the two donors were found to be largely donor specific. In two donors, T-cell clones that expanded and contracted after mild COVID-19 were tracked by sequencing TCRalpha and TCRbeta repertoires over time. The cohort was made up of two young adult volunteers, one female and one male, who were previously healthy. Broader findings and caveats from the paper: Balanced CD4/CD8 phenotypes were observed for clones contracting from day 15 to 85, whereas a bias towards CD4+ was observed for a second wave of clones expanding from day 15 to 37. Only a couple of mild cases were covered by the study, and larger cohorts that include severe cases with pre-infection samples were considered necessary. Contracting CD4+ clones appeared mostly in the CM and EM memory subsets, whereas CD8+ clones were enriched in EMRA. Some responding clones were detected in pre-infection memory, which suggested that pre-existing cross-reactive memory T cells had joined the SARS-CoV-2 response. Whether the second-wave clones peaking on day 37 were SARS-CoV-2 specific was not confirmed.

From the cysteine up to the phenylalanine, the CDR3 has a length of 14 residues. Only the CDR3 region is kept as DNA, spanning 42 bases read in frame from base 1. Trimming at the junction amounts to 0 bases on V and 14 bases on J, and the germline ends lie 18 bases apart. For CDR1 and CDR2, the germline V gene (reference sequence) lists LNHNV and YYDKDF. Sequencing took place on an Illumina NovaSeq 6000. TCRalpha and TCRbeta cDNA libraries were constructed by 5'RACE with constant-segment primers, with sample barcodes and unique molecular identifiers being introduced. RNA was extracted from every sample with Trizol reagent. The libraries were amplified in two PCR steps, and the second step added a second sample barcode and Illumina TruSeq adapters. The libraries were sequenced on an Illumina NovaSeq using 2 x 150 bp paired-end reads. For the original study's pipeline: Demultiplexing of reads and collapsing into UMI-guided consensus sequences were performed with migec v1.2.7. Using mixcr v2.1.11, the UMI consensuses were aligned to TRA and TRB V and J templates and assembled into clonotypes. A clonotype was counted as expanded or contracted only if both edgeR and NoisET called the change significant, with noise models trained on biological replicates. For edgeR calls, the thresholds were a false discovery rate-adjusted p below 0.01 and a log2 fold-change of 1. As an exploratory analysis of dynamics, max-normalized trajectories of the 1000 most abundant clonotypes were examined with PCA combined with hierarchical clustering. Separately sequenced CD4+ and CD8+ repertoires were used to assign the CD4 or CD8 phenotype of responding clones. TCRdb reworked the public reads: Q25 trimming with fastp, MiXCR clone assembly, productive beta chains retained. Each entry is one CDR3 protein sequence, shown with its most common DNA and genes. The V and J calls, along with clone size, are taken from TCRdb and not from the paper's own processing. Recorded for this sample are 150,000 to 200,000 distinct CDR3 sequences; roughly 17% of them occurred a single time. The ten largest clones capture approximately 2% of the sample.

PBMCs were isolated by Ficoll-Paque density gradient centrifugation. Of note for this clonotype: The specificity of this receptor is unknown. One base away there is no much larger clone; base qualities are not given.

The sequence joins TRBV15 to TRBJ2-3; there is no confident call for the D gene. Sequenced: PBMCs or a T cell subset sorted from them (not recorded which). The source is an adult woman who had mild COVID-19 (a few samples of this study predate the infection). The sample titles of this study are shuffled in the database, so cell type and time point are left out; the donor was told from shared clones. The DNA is TGTGCCACCAGCAGAGATCAGTTGGTGGGCACAAGGTATTTT. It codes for CATSRDQLVGTRYF.